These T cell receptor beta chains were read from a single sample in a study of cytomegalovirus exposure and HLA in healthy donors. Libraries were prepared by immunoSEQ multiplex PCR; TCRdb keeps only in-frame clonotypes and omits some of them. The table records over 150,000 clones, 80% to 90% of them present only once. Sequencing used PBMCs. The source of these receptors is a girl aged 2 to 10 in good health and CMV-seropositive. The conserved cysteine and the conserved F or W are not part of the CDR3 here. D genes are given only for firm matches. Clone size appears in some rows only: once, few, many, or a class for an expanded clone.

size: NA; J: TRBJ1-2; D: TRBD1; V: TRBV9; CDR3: ASSVGHRDRDTYGYT
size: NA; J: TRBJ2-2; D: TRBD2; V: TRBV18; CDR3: ASSPIHLAGSRTGELF
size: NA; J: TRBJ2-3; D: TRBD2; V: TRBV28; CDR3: ASSSGGADTQY
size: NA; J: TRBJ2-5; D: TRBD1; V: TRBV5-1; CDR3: ASSLGTGGAETQY
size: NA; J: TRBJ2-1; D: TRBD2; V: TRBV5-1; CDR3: ASRLAGVNDEQF
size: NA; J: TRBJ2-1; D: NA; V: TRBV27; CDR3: ASHRHEAYNEQF
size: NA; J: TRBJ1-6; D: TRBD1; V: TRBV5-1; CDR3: ASSPQGQVNSPLH
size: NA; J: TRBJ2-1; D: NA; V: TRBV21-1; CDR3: ASSKTGTVQF
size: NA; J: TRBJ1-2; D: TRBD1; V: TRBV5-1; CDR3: ASSVSPTGGRGYT
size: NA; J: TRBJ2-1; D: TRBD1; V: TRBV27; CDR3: ASRVFETGFNEQF
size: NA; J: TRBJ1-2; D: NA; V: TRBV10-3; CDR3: AISEGRLT
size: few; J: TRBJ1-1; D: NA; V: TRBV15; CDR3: ATSRDQRRAAF
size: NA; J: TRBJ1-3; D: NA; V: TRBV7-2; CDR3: ASSFGGMSGNTIY